This entry features one T cell receptor beta chain sequence. Antigen: not known. From germline, CDR1 is LNHDA and CDR2 SQIVND (reference sequence). This CDR3 is built from 15 residues. V shed 5 bases and J 5 bases; nucleotides not matched to a gene: 9. TCRdb's table, derived via immunoSEQ multiplex PCR, lists solely in-frame clones and lacks some. The table lists approximately 110,000 clones, about 88% of them singletons. This entry belongs to a study of T cell responses to AZD1222 COVID-19 vaccine. Findings and limits, study-wide: Vaccine-associated CD4 TCRs ranged over spike, dominating at 160-218 and 743-854. Two doses of AZD1222 preceded a rise in Spike-specific TCR breadth and depth. No day 14 peak samples; only post-peak repertoires were characterized.

This sample comprised peripheral blood, obtained on day 0 of AZD1222 vaccination. The sequence came from an adult in good health. The chain combines TRBV19 with TRBJ2-5; 9 positions match TRBD2. As DNA, the CDR3 is TGTGCCAGTAGTGGCCTAGCGGGGACTGTTGAGACCCAGTACTTC. This gives the protein CASSGLAGTVETQYF.